Following are 15 T cell receptor beta chains from one sample sequenced in a study of CD8 T cells in Susac syndrome. Reverse transcription of roughly 0.5 to 1 ug RNA used random hexamers. TCRdb re-called the immunoSEQ multiplex PCR reads with MiXCR, one entry per CDR3 protein. This table holds 140,000 to 150,000 distinct CDR3 sequences, roughly 95% found once. Sequenced input: CD4+ T cells from PBMCs. The receptors were gathered from a human donor with multiple sclerosis.

The chain recombines TRBV2 with TRBJ2-4, with 9 positions matching TRBD2. This CDR3 is built from 14 residues. Germline trimming cut 4 bases from V and 8 bases from J; bases unmatched to any gene: 6. Per the germline V gene, CDR1 is SNHLY and CDR2 is FYNNEI. CDR3 protein: CASSVAGVGDIQYF. CDR3 DNA: TGTGCCAGCAGTGTAGCGGGAGTCGGAGACATTCAGTACTTC.

The rearrangement uses TRBV6-1 and TRBJ2-1, with D unclear. The CDR3 is 15 amino acids. The germline V and J ends were trimmed by 1 base and 1 base, with 8 bases remaining between them. Germline lookup yields CDR1 MNHNS and CDR2 SASEGT. This CDR3 reads CASSEEGLSYNEQFF. In DNA, the CDR3 is TGTGCCAGCAGTGAAGAGGGTCTGTCCTACAATGAGCAGTTCTTC.

The rearrangement joins TRBV5-4 to TRBJ2-6; 11 nucleotides match TRBD2. CDR3 length: 18 amino acids. V lost 4 bases, J lost 0 bases, and 6 bases stayed unmatched. CDR1 is SGHNT, CDR2 YYREEE, per germline (reference sequence). The CDR3 region is CASSAPTSGVSGANVLTF. As DNA, the CDR3 is TGTGCCAGCAGCGCTCCGACTAGCGGGGTCTCTGGGGCCAACGTCCTGACTTTC.

The CDR3 is CASGTGGVSPLHF. The CDR3 DNA is TGTGCCAGCGGAACAGGGGGCGTCTCACCCCTCCACTTT. The chain employs TRBV27 and TRBJ1-6; 9 bases are shared with TRBD1. CDR1 and CDR2 (germline): MNHEY, SMNVEV (reference sequence). J was trimmed by 10 bases and V by 8 bases; bases with no gene match: 6. The CDR3 runs to 13 residues.

J is TRBJ2-3 and V is TRBV7-2; 11 bases line up with TRBD2. From germline, CDR1 is SGHTA and CDR2 FQGNSA. V shed 5 bases, J shed 7 bases, and the junction held 11 bases outside the gene matches. This CDR3 contains 16 residues. The CDR3 coding sequence is TGTGCCAGCAGCGTAGGACTAGCGGGCGCCCCGTATACGCAGTATTTT. Its protein is CASSVGLAGAPYTQYF.

The V and J genes are TRBV28 and TRBJ1-1; 7 bases align to TRBD1. The germline gives CDR1 MDHEN, CDR2 SYDVKM. V was clipped by 8 bases and J by 7 bases; unmatched bases: 10. CDR3 length equals 13 residues. CDR3 amino acids: CASHTTGFGEAFF. The CDR3, as DNA: TGTGCCAGCCATACGACAGGGTTCGGTGAAGCTTTCTTT.

The gene calls are TRBV6-1 and TRBJ2-1; a weak D match, TRBD2 (5 bases). V dropped 5 bases and J dropped 5 bases, with 19 bases sitting between them. Looked up from germline, CDR1 is MNHNS and CDR2 is SASEGT. This CDR3 is built from 16 residues. The CDR3 DNA is TGTGCCAGCAGTCCCCGAAGGAAGCGGAAAAACAATGAGCAGTTCTTC. Amino acids: CASSPRRKRKNNEQFF.

The chain couples TRBV6-6 to TRBJ1-4, with D possibly TRBD1 on 6 matching bases. Germline values: CDR1 MNHNY, CDR2 SVGAGI (reference sequence). Between the trimmed V and J ends, which lost 5 bases and 7 bases, there was a span of 11 bases. This CDR3 has 13 residues. The CDR3 DNA sequence: TGTGCCAGCAGTCCCGGCAGGGGTGAAAAACTGTTTTTT. It yields the protein CASSPGRGEKLFF.

The V and J genes are TRBV27 and TRBJ2-5; TRBD2 aligns across 9 bases. Germline CDR1 reads MNHEY; CDR2 reads SMNVEV (reference sequence). The CDR3 is 15 residues long. V shed 3 bases, J shed 5 bases, and the junction held 7 bases outside the gene matches. The CDR3 is CASSFHSGSAETQYF. CDR3 coding DNA: TGTGCCAGCAGTTTTCATAGCGGGAGCGCGGAGACCCAGTACTTC.

The chain joins TRBV20-1 to TRBJ2-2; TRBD2 is a possible D gene (7 bases). Trimming removed 4 bases from V and 6 bases from J, with 18 bases in between. CDR3 length: 15 residues. Germline V gives CDR1 DFQATT, CDR2 SNEGSKA (reference sequence). The CDR3 DNA reads TGCAGTGCTAAAGGGGGGAGGGTGTGGTCCGGGGAGCTGTTTTTT. The encoded protein is CSAKGGRVWSGELFF.

CDR3 nucleotide sequence: TGCAGCGTTGCGGGGATAATGAACACTGAAGCTTTCTTT. This codes for CSVAGIMNTEAFF. The V and J genes are TRBV29-1 and TRBJ1-1; D gene unclear. The germline V gene encodes CDR1 SQVTM and CDR2 ANQGSEA. This CDR3 region has 13 residues. Trimming removed 4 bases from V and 0 bases from J, with 9 bases in between.

The V and J genes are TRBV5-1 and TRBJ2-3; 10 bases align to TRBD2. CDR1 SGHRS and CDR2 YFSETQ come from the germline V gene. There are 19 residues in the CDR3. V lost 2 bases to trimming and J lost 0 bases; unmatched junction nucleotides: 12. DNA of the CDR3: TGCGCCAGCAGCTTTCGGTCAACGAGCGGGAGGGCTAGCACAGATACGCAGTATTTT. Translation gives CASSFRSTSGRASTDTQYF.

The chain carries TRBV7-2 and TRBJ2-5; D is unclear. Trimming removed 3 bases from V and 4 bases from J, with 3 bases in between. In germline, CDR1 is SGHTA, CDR2 FQGNSA. The CDR3 covers 11 residues. For the CDR3, the DNA is TGTGCCAGCAGCTTTGCAGAGACCCAGTACTTC. This translates into CASSFAETQYF.

Here the CDR3 reads CASSVRGTRYANTGELFF. CDR3 sequence (DNA): TGTGCCAGCAGCGTTCGCGGGACTAGATACGCGAACACCGGGGAGCTGTTTTTT. The chain recombines TRBV11-1 with TRBJ2-2, with TRBD2 matching over 8 bases. Germline V gene data show CDR1 as SGHAT and CDR2 as FQDESV (reference sequence). CDR3 length: 18 residues. Trimming cost V 5 bases and J 0 bases; bases outside gene matches: 11.

The rearrangement links TRBV24-1 to TRBJ1-5; D might be TRBD1 (5 bases). Per germline, CDR1 KGHDR and CDR2 SFDVKD. The V and J ends lost 3 bases and 8 bases respectively, with 7 bases between them. The CDR3 runs to 12 residues. The CDR3 DNA is TGTGCCACCAGTGATGCGGGGGAGCCCCAGCATTTT. Translation: CATSDAGEPQHF.